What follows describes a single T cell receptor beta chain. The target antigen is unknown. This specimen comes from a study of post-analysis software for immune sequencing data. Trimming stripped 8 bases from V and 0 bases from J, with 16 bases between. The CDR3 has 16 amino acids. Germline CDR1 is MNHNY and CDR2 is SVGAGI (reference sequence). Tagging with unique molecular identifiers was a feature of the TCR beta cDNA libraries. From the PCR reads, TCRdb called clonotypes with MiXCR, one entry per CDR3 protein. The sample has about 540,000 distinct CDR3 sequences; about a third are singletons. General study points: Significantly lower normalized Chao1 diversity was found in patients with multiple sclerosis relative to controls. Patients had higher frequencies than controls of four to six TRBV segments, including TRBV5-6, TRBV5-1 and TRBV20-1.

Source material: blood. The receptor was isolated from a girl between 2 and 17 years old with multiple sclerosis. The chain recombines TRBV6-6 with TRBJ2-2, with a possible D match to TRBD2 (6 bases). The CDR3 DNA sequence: TGTGCCAGCTACTATTTCCCGGGGGCGAACACCGGGGAGCTGTTTTTT. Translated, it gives CASYYFPGANTGELFF.